This passage covers 31 T cell receptor beta chains from one sample sequenced in a study of T cell changes during pregnancy in multiple sclerosis. Produced via immunoSEQ multiplex PCR; TCRdb's table is partial and in-frame only. This sample has around 70,000 clones; around nine tenths occur once, and the top ten carry approximately 3.3%. This specimen consisted of peripheral blood, obtained after pregnancy. All receptors derive from a female donor in good health, enrolled as a control in a pregnancy study.

The V and J genes are TRBV2 and TRBJ1-3, with D uncertain. This CDR3 is built from 15 residues. V lost 5 bases to trimming and J lost 1 base, with 12 bases between them. Germline CDR1 SNHLY, CDR2 FYNNEI. CDR3 amino acids: CASSTLGRSGNTIYF. The CDR3 nucleotides read TGTGCCAGCAGTACACTAGGGAGGTCTGGAAACACCATATATTTT. Full variable domain (outside the CDR3, taken from reference TRBV2 and TRBJ1-3): EPEVTQTPSHQVTQMGQEVILRCVPISNHLYFYWYRQILGQKVEFLVSFYNNEISEKSEIFDDQFSVERPDGSNFTLKIRSTKLEDSAMYFCASSTLGRSGNTIYFGEGSWLTVV.

The V and J genes are TRBV6-1 and TRBJ1-1, with a possible D match to TRBD1 (6 bases). Germline values: CDR1 MNHNS, CDR2 SASEGT. V was shortened by 9 bases and J by 0 bases, with 17 bases between the two germline ends. This CDR3 is built from 15 residues. The CDR3, as DNA: TGTGCCAGTGGGGACGGGGGGGCTTTGAACACTGAAGCTTTCTTT. Its translation: CASGDGGALNTEAFF.

The J gene is TRBJ1-6, the V gene TRBV11-2; 10 bases line up with TRBD1. The junction had 11 bases not matched to a gene; V was cut back by 5 bases and J by 10 bases. This CDR3 is 16 amino acids long. Germline CDR1 and CDR2: SGHAT and FQNNGV. The CDR3 DNA reads as TGTGCCAGCAGCAGGAGACCGGGACAGGGGATCTCACCCCTCCACTTT. The encoded protein is CASSRRPGQGISPLHF.

The rearrangement joins TRBV15 to TRBJ2-5, with 8 bases identical to TRBD1. The ends lost 3 bases at V and 4 bases at J; junction bases unmatched: 7. The CDR3 covers 15 residues. Germline CDR1 is LNHNV and CDR2 is YYDKDF (reference sequence). The CDR3 DNA reads TGTGCCACCAGCAGGTATTCAGGGGGCGCAGAGACCCAGTACTTC. Amino acids: CATSRYSGGAETQYF.

This rearrangement joins TRBV2 to TRBJ1-5; 10 bases align to TRBD1. In germline, CDR1 is SNHLY, CDR2 FYNNEI. With 7 bases clipped from V and 7 bases from J, the junction kept 10 bases outside the gene matches. The CDR3 totals 15 residues. The CDR3 nucleotides are TGTGCCAGCATTAAGACAGGGGGCCTCGGGCAGCCCCAGCATTTT. This codes for CASIKTGGLGQPQHF.

V is TRBV28 and J is TRBJ2-3, with TRBD2 matching 12 bases. The CDR3 length is 18 residues. Germline CDR1 reads MDHEN; CDR2 reads SYDVKM. The J segment lost 6 bases and the V segment lost 4 bases, leaving 14 bases of the junction unmatched. CDR3 sequence: CASSSLAGGPHSRDTQYF. The CDR3 bases are TGTGCCAGCAGTTCTCTAGCGGGAGGGCCCCATTCCCGGGATACGCAGTATTTT.

The chain carries TRBV10-3 and TRBJ2-5; 7 bases agree with TRBD1. Germline CDR1 is ENHRY and CDR2 is SYGVKD. V shed 5 bases, J shed 2 bases, and the junction held 8 bases outside the gene matches. The CDR3 has 15 residues. Here the CDR3 reads CAISKGQPLQETQYF. As DNA, the CDR3 is TGTGCCATCAGTAAGGGACAGCCCCTACAAGAGACCCAGTACTTC.

The chain employs TRBV6-1 and TRBJ1-1; possible D gene TRBD1, 5 bases. Trimming took off 7 bases at V and 11 bases at J, with 14 bases between the two ends. CDR3 length: 11 amino acids. CDR1 and CDR2 (germline): MNHNS, SASEGT. CDR3: CASTPPRGAFF. The CDR3 nucleotides read TGTGCCAGCACCCCTCCTCGGGGGGCTTTCTTT.

This sequence joins TRBV28 and TRBJ2-7, with D tentatively TRBD1 (5 bases). This CDR3 spans 13 amino acids. CDR1 MDHEN and CDR2 SYDVKM come from the germline V gene. Trimming left V 6 bases short and J 7 bases short, with 16 bases between. The DNA of the CDR3 is TGTGCCAGCAGCCCCGCCAGGGCGCGGGAGCAGTACTTC. Its translation is CASSPARAREQYF.

The chain combines TRBV5-6 with TRBJ2-5; D is ambiguous. The CDR3 totals 13 residues. V lost 4 bases and J lost 0, with 7 bases in between. Germline lookup yields CDR1 SGHDT and CDR2 YYEEEE. CDR3 loop: CASSTVHQETQYF. The CDR3 region has the DNA TGTGCCAGCAGCACAGTTCACCAAGAGACCCAGTACTTC. Supplemented by reference TRBV5-6 and TRBJ2-5, the full variable domain reads DAGVTQSPTHLIKTRGQQVTLRCSPKSGHDTVSWYQQALGQGPQFIFQYYEEEERQRGNFPDRFSGHQFPNYSSELNVNALLLGDSALYLCASSTVHQETQYFGPGTRLLVL.

This clone has only one observation. This chain uses TRBV5-6 with TRBJ2-3, with D perhaps TRBD2 (6 bases). Trimming removed 6 bases from V and 6 bases from J, with 17 bases in between. In germline, CDR1 is SGHDT, CDR2 YYEEEE. The CDR3 sequence is 14 residues long. The CDR3 is CASTVGTFPDTQYF. CDR3 in DNA: TGTGCCAGCACCGTGGGGACTTTTCCCGATACGCAGTATTTT.

This chain connects TRBV7-9 to TRBJ1-2; D unclear. This CDR3 region has 18 residues. Looked up from germline, CDR1 is SEHNR and CDR2 is FQNEAQ (reference sequence). Trimming cost V 1 base and J 0 bases, with 18 bases left between them. Here the CDR3 reads CASSLGVGSPRPNYGYTF. CDR3 bases: TGTGCCAGCAGCTTAGGCGTCGGGTCCCCTAGACCTAACTATGGCTACACCTTC.

The V gene is TRBV7-8, the J gene TRBJ2-7; 13 bases agree with TRBD2. This CDR3 is built from 15 residues. The trim removed 3 bases at V and 3 bases at J, leaving 2 bases unmatched. CDR1 SGHVS and CDR2 FQNEAQ come from the germline V gene. The DNA of the CDR3 is TGTGCCAGCAGCTTTAGGACTAGCGGGGGCTACGAGCAGTACTTC. Its protein is CASSFRTSGGYEQYF.

The V call is TRBV4-1, the J call TRBJ1-4; D might be TRBD1 (5 bases). CDR3 length equals 17 residues. In germline, CDR1 is MGHRA, CDR2 YSYEKL. Trimming removed 1 base from V and 1 base from J, with 13 bases in between. CDR3 in DNA: TGCGCCAGCAGCCAAGTCAGGGAACGAAGAACTAATGAAAAACTGTTTTTT. Translating gives CASSQVRERRTNEKLFF.

V is TRBV7-9 and J is TRBJ2-1, with a tentative D call TRBD2 (7 bases). V lost 2 bases and J lost 7, with 12 bases in between. The CDR3 sequence is 14 residues long. Looked up from germline, CDR1 is SEHNR and CDR2 is FQNEAQ (reference sequence). As DNA, the CDR3 is TGTGCCAGCAGCTTAACAGGGAGGGGGAATGAGCAGTTCTTC. Translation gives CASSLTGRGNEQFF.

The gene calls are TRBV4-1 and TRBJ2-7, with a weak D call TRBD1 (5 bases). V was clipped by 2 bases and J by 1 base, with 21 bases between them. CDR3 length equals 18 residues. The germline V gene encodes CDR1 MGHRA and CDR2 YSYEKL. The CDR3 loop reads CASSQSLSGAPRSYEQYF. CDR3 nucleotide sequence: TGCGCCAGCAGCCAATCATTAAGTGGGGCCCCCAGGTCCTACGAGCAGTACTTC.

This clone was detected only a few times. The chain recombines TRBV27 with TRBJ1-2, with a possible D match to TRBD1 (6 bases). The V end was cut by 6 bases, the J end by 0 bases, with 11 bases between. CDR3 length equals 14 residues. Germline CDR1 is MNHEY and CDR2 is SMNVEV (reference sequence). CDR3 nucleotides: TGTGCCAGCAGCGGGACAAGCACTAACTATGGCTACACCTTC. It yields the protein CASSGTSTNYGYTF.

V and J are TRBV6-1 and TRBJ1-2, with TRBD1 as a possible D gene (6 bases). V was clipped by 7 bases and J by 4 bases, with 16 bases between them. The CDR3 loop spans 14 amino acids. Germline-derived CDR1 and CDR2 are MNHNS and SASEGT. CDR3 bases: TGTGCCAGCAAGGGGGACACCCACTTCTATGGCTACACCTTC. Translation gives CASKGDTHFYGYTF.

The V call is TRBV19, the J call TRBJ2-2; perhaps TRBD1 as D (5 bases). From germline, CDR1 is LNHDA and CDR2 SQIVND (reference sequence). The V end lost 5 bases, the J end lost 9 bases, and 10 bases lay between the germline ends. The CDR3 runs to 12 residues. Here the CDR3 DNA reads TGTGCCAGTAGTGAACAGGATTGGGAGCTGTTTTTT. It is translated as CASSEQDWELFF.

This clone was seen repeatedly, ten times or more. The V call is TRBV6-1, the J call TRBJ2-5; 10 bases line up with TRBD2. Germline V gene data show CDR1 as MNHNS and CDR2 as SASEGT. The V and J ends lost 3 bases and 5 bases, in that order; junction bases with no gene match: 6. The CDR3 has 15 residues. The CDR3 region is CASSEVSSGSETQYF. The CDR3 DNA reads TGTGCCAGCAGTGAGGTCTCTAGCGGGAGTGAGACCCAGTACTTC.

V and J are TRBV7-9 and TRBJ2-7; TRBD1 might be the D (6 bases). The CDR3 is made up of 14 amino acids. Trimming shortened V by 5 bases and J by 2 bases, and 13 bases separated the two germline ends. The germline CDR1 and CDR2 sequences are SEHNR and FQNEAQ (reference sequence). The DNA of the CDR3 is TGTGCCAGCAGCCCCAGGGGCCGTCCCTACGAGCAGTACTTC. This translates into CASSPRGRPYEQYF.

The chain has TRBV10-3 and TRBJ2-3, with D possibly matching TRBD1 (6 bases). Between the trimmed V and J ends, which lost 2 bases and 5 bases, there was a span of 11 bases. The V gene's germline CDR1 is ENHRY and CDR2 SYGVKD. This CDR3 contains 14 residues. This CDR3 reads CAISEGGAKDTQYF. CDR3 bases: TGTGCCATCAGTGAGGGGGGCGCAAAAGATACGCAGTATTTT.

This chain links TRBV7-9 with TRBJ1-1; TRBD1 matches at 7 bases. CDR1 and CDR2 (germline): SEHNR, FQNEAQ (reference sequence). The CDR3 is 17 residues long. Trimming at V came to 4 bases and at J to 2 bases, leaving 13 bases not matched to a gene. The CDR3 bases are TGTGCCAGCAGCTCGACAGGGCGTGTCAATCGAAACACTGAAGCTTTCTTT. It yields the protein CASSSTGRVNRNTEAFF.

The chain has TRBV11-2 and TRBJ2-7; 12 bases agree with TRBD2. V dropped 5 bases and J dropped 5; count of bases not matched to a gene: 10. The CDR3 has 16 amino acids. CDR1 SGHAT and CDR2 FQNNGV come from the germline V gene. CDR3 residues: CASSRSSGGAFNEQYF. The CDR3 DNA is TGTGCCAGCAGCAGATCTAGCGGGGGGGCTTTTAACGAGCAGTACTTC.

The rearrangement joins TRBV10-3 to TRBJ1-1; perhaps TRBD1 as D (6 bases). The germline gives CDR1 ENHRY, CDR2 SYGVKD. Trimming took off 10 bases at V and 3 bases at J, with 21 bases between the two ends. The CDR3 spans 15 residues. The CDR3 DNA follows: TGTGCCACCCGGCGGGGGGCGCGGGGGGACACTGAAGCTTTCTTT. The encoded protein is CATRRGARGDTEAFF.

The CDR3 DNA is TGTGCCAGCAGCTTGGAGAGGGTGGAGACCCAGTACTTC. Its protein product is CASSLERVETQYF. This chain joins TRBV5-6 and TRBJ2-5; a possible D gene is TRBD2 (5 bases). This CDR3 contains 13 residues. Trimming stripped 0 bases from V and 5 bases from J, with 8 bases between. Germline V gene sequence: CDR1 SGHDT, CDR2 YYEEEE.

J is TRBJ2-5 and V is TRBV19; 9 bases fit TRBD2. The ends lost 6 bases at V and 9 bases at J; junction bases unmatched: 20. Germline CDR1 reads LNHDA; CDR2 reads SQIVND (reference sequence). This CDR3 has 17 residues. CDR3: CASSSTFSGGFSGAQYF. CDR3 coding DNA: TGTGCCAGTAGCTCGACTTTTAGCGGGGGCTTCTCCGGGGCCCAGTACTTC.

The chain couples TRBV27 to TRBJ2-1; D gene unclear. V gave up 3 bases and J gave up 9 bases, with 9 bases separating them. The germline V gene encodes CDR1 MNHEY and CDR2 SMNVEV (reference sequence). The CDR3 totals 12 residues. The CDR3 spells CASSFLRGEQFF. In DNA form, the CDR3 reads TGTGCCAGCAGTTTTTTGAGAGGTGAGCAGTTCTTC.

The chain is built from TRBV29-1 and TRBJ2-1; TRBD1 is a possible D gene (6 bases). The germline gives CDR1 SQVTM, CDR2 ANQGSEA. V lost 4 bases to trimming and J lost 8 bases, with 15 bases between them. The CDR3 length is 13 residues. For the CDR3, the DNA is TGCAGCGTTGTGGGGGCGCGGGTCGATGAGCAGTTCTTC. Amino acid sequence: CSVVGARVDEQFF.

The V call is TRBV5-1, the J call TRBJ2-5; a possible D gene is TRBD2 (6 bases). This CDR3 comprises 13 residues. Germline CDR1 is SGHRS and CDR2 is YFSETQ. V shed 4 bases and J shed 2 bases, with 9 bases lying between them. The CDR3 sequence is CASSQEGQETQYF. For the CDR3, the DNA is TGCGCCAGCAGCCAGGAGGGGCAAGAGACCCAGTACTTC. Full variable domain (outside the CDR3, taken from reference TRBV5-1 and TRBJ2-5): KAGVTQTPRYLIKTRGQQVTLSCSPISGHRSVSWYQQTPGQGLQFLFEYFSETQRNKGNFPGRFSGRQFSNSRSEMNVSTLELGDSALYLCASSQEGQETQYFGPGTRLLVL.

This chain connects TRBV5-4 to TRBJ2-6; possibly TRBD1 for D (6 bases). Trimming left V 5 bases short and J 4 bases short, with 13 bases between. Germline V CDR1 and CDR2: SGHNT, YYREEE (reference sequence). There are 15 residues in the CDR3. DNA for the CDR3: TGTGCCAGCAGTCATCAGGGGAGCGGGGCCAACGTCCTGACTTTC. Encoded protein: CASSHQGSGANVLTF.